This T cell receptor beta chain comes out of a study of blood T cells in healthy people across ages. Per the germline V gene, CDR1 is DFQATT and CDR2 is SNEGSKA (reference sequence). The V end was cut by 4 bases, the J end by 5 bases, with 20 bases between. The CDR3 sequence is 15 residues long. The second PCR ran about 6 to 11 cycles with a sample-barcoded 5' primer and J-beta primers. TCRdb analysed the 5' RACE reads with MiXCR anew, one entry per CDR3 protein. The profile shows 1.5 million to 2 million distinct CDR3 sequences, just under 50% of them singletons. The source is a woman aged 40 to 50 in good health. The chain links TRBV20-1 to TRBJ2-5; a possible D gene is TRBD2 (6 bases). Material: blood. The CDR3, as DNA: TGCAGTGCTAATCCCAGAACTAGCTCCCCTGAGACCCAGTACTTC. As protein: CSANPRTSSPETQYF.